A selection of T cell receptor beta chains follows, all from one sample in a study of blood T cell repertoires in COVID-19. TCRdb's copy holds only in-frame clones and misses some; the assay was immunoSEQ multiplex PCR. The table shows some 350,000 clones, with about 87% occurring only once. Input material: PBMCs or T cells enriched from blood (not recorded which). The receptors stem from a woman aged 25-40 years who had recovered from COVID-19. CDR3s include the opening cysteine and the closing phenylalanine or tryptophan. The order of the fields is CDR3 DNA, CDR3 protein, D gene, V gene, clone size, J gene. A D gene is named only where the DNA matches it firmly. Clone size is given for some rows only: seen once, a few or many times, or a class if the clone is expanded.

cdr3_nt: TGTGCCAGCAGTTTAACCGGGACAGGGTCGAGACTGTTTTTT
cdr3_aa: CASSLTGTGSRLFF
d_call: TRBD1
v_call: TRBV28
clone_size: .
j_call: TRBJ1-4

cdr3_nt: TGTGCCAGCCAACCCCTGGACAGGGGTGATCAGCCCCAGCATTTT
cdr3_aa: CASQPLDRGDQPQHF
d_call: TRBD1
v_call: TRBV7-9
clone_size: .
j_call: TRBJ1-5

cdr3_nt: TGTGCCAGCAGCCAATCCCGGGCCTACAATGAGCAGTTCTTC
cdr3_aa: CASSQSRAYNEQFF
d_call: .
v_call: TRBV3-1/TRBV3-2
clone_size: .
j_call: TRBJ2-1

cdr3_nt: TGTGCCAGCAGTCAAACAGGGGGCATTTACGAGCAGTACTTC
cdr3_aa: CASSQTGGIYEQYF
d_call: TRBD1
v_call: TRBV4-2
clone_size: .
j_call: TRBJ2-7

cdr3_nt: TGTGCCAGCTCTATCCGGGACAGGGCCAAACCTAGCACAGATACGCAGTATTTT
cdr3_aa: CASSIRDRAKPSTDTQYF
d_call: .
v_call: TRBV21-1
clone_size: .
j_call: TRBJ2-3

cdr3_nt: TGTGCCAGCAGCCAAGAAACGGGACAGAATCAGCCCCAGCATTTT
cdr3_aa: CASSQETGQNQPQHF
d_call: TRBD1
v_call: TRBV3-1/TRBV3-2
clone_size: .
j_call: TRBJ1-5

cdr3_nt: TGTGCCAGCAGTTCGGGGGGACAGGGGGCTGCTTTCTTT
cdr3_aa: CASSSGGQGAAFF
d_call: TRBD1
v_call: TRBV27
clone_size: .
j_call: TRBJ1-1

cdr3_nt: TGTGCCAGCAGCACGCCGGGTCCCGCTTTGGGCTACACCTTC
cdr3_aa: CASSTPGPALGYTF
d_call: .
v_call: TRBV5-4
clone_size: .
j_call: TRBJ1-2

cdr3_nt: TGTGCCACCAGCCCGCAGCCTCAGGGGAACACCGGGGAGCTGTTTTTT
cdr3_aa: CATSPQPQGNTGELFF
d_call: .
v_call: TRBV15
clone_size: once
j_call: TRBJ2-2

cdr3_nt: TGTGCCAGCAGCTTGCCCCGGGATGGCTACACCTTC
cdr3_aa: CASSLPRDGYTF
d_call: .
v_call: TRBV5-4
clone_size: .
j_call: TRBJ1-2

cdr3_nt: TGTGCCAGCAGCTTACATAACTATGGCTACACCTTC
cdr3_aa: CASSLHNYGYTF
d_call: .
v_call: TRBV7-9
clone_size: .
j_call: TRBJ1-2

cdr3_nt: TGCGCCAGCAGCCAAGGAAGCGGGGGGTCCTACGAGCAGTACTTC
cdr3_aa: CASSQGSGGSYEQYF
d_call: TRBD2
v_call: TRBV4-1
clone_size: .
j_call: TRBJ2-7

cdr3_nt: TGTGCCAGCACCCCGACAGGGGGATATTCACCCCTCCACTTT
cdr3_aa: CASTPTGGYSPLHF
d_call: TRBD1
v_call: TRBV6-5
clone_size: once
j_call: TRBJ1-6

cdr3_nt: TGTGCCAGCAGCCGCACTAGCGGGGAGCCAGATACGCAGTATTTT
cdr3_aa: CASSRTSGEPDTQYF
d_call: TRBD2
v_call: TRBV6-5
clone_size: once
j_call: TRBJ2-3

cdr3_nt: TGCAGCGTTGAACCAGGGAACACTGAAGCTTTCTTT
cdr3_aa: CSVEPGNTEAFF
d_call: .
v_call: TRBV29-1
clone_size: .
j_call: TRBJ1-1

cdr3_nt: TGTGCCAGCAGTCCCCGAAGCTTGAACACTGAAGCTTTCTTT
cdr3_aa: CASSPRSLNTEAFF
d_call: .
v_call: TRBV6-5
clone_size: once
j_call: TRBJ1-1

cdr3_nt: TGTGCCACCAGCCGGGGAGGCAGGAGCAATCAGCCCCAGCATTTT
cdr3_aa: CATSRGGRSNQPQHF
d_call: .
v_call: TRBV15
clone_size: .
j_call: TRBJ1-5

cdr3_nt: TGTGCCAGTCAACGACAGGCGACCCTTTATGGCTACACCTTC
cdr3_aa: CASQRQATLYGYTF
d_call: .
v_call: TRBV19
clone_size: .
j_call: TRBJ1-2

cdr3_nt: TGTGCCATCAGTGGACAGGCGCTCACTGAAGCTTTCTTT
cdr3_aa: CAISGQALTEAFF
d_call: .
v_call: TRBV10-3
clone_size: once
j_call: TRBJ1-1

cdr3_nt: TGTGCCAGCAGCCCAGGGACTTCAGTTTACAATGAGCAGTTCTTC
cdr3_aa: CASSPGTSVYNEQFF
d_call: .
v_call: TRBV7-2
clone_size: many
j_call: TRBJ2-1

cdr3_nt: TGTGCCAGCAGTAGTAGGGGTGGTGAGCAGTTCTTC
cdr3_aa: CASSSRGGEQFF
d_call: .
v_call: TRBV6-2/TRBV6-3
clone_size: .
j_call: TRBJ2-1

cdr3_nt: TGTGCCAGCAGCTCCTGGACTAGGGGTAGCTACGAGCAGTACTTC
cdr3_aa: CASSSWTRGSYEQYF
d_call: TRBD2
v_call: TRBV3-1/TRBV3-2
clone_size: .
j_call: TRBJ2-7

cdr3_nt: TGTGCCAGCAGCTTAGAAGGGGTTTACGAGCAGTACTTC
cdr3_aa: CASSLEGVYEQYF
d_call: .
v_call: TRBV7-9
clone_size: .
j_call: TRBJ2-7

cdr3_nt: TGTGCCAGCAGCGTAGGGGGGGGGCCCTCAGATACGCAGTATTTT
cdr3_aa: CASSVGGGPSDTQYF
d_call: .
v_call: TRBV9
clone_size: few
j_call: TRBJ2-3

cdr3_nt: TGTGCCAGCAGCAACCAGGGGGTCCTTAGTGACACCATATATTTT
cdr3_aa: CASSNQGVLSDTIYF
d_call: TRBD1
v_call: TRBV7-6
clone_size: few
j_call: TRBJ1-3

cdr3_nt: TGCGCCAGCAGCTCACAGGGGGTGAACACTGAAGCTTTCTTT
cdr3_aa: CASSSQGVNTEAFF
d_call: TRBD1
v_call: TRBV5-1
clone_size: .
j_call: TRBJ1-1

cdr3_nt: TGTGCCAGCAGCAACCAGGGGAGGGGGGAAAAACTGTTTTTT
cdr3_aa: CASSNQGRGEKLFF
d_call: .
v_call: TRBV13
clone_size: .
j_call: TRBJ1-4

cdr3_nt: TGTGCCAGCAGTGAAGGACCGGGACTAGCGGGGAGTGAGCAGTTCTTC
cdr3_aa: CASSEGPGLAGSEQFF
d_call: TRBD2
v_call: TRBV2
clone_size: .
j_call: TRBJ2-1

cdr3_nt: TGTGCCAGCAGTGAACCCGGGGAGCAGTACTTC
cdr3_aa: CASSEPGEQYF
d_call: .
v_call: TRBV2
clone_size: .
j_call: TRBJ2-7

cdr3_nt: TGTGCCAGCAGGAGAACTAGCGGGGGGCCCACCGGGGAGCTGTTTTTT
cdr3_aa: CASRRTSGGPTGELFF
d_call: TRBD2
v_call: TRBV2
clone_size: .
j_call: TRBJ2-2

cdr3_nt: TGTGCCAGCAGCCCATGGGACACTGGAAACACCATATATTTT
cdr3_aa: CASSPWDTGNTIYF
d_call: .
v_call: TRBV11-2
clone_size: once
j_call: TRBJ1-3

cdr3_nt: TGTGCCAGCAGCTTGTACAGCCAAGAGACCCAGTACTTC
cdr3_aa: CASSLYSQETQYF
d_call: .
v_call: TRBV5-6
clone_size: .
j_call: TRBJ2-5

cdr3_nt: TGTGCCAGCAGCTGGGACAGGGGAGGAACCGGGGAGCTGTTTTTT
cdr3_aa: CASSWDRGGTGELFF
d_call: TRBD1
v_call: TRBV5-6
clone_size: .
j_call: TRBJ2-2

cdr3_nt: TGTGCCAGCAAGGGGGACCCGAGCTCCTACGAGCAGTACTTC
cdr3_aa: CASKGDPSSYEQYF
d_call: .
v_call: TRBV7-6
clone_size: .
j_call: TRBJ2-7

cdr3_nt: TGCAGTGCTAGTGGTAGCTATGGCTACACCTTC
cdr3_aa: CSASGSYGYTF
d_call: .
v_call: TRBV20-1
clone_size: .
j_call: TRBJ1-2

cdr3_nt: TGTGCCAGTTTAACCGACAGAGAAGAGACCCAGTACTTC
cdr3_aa: CASLTDREETQYF
d_call: .
v_call: TRBV28
clone_size: .
j_call: TRBJ2-5

cdr3_nt: TGTGCCAGCAGTTACCGACAGACTGGCTACACCTTC
cdr3_aa: CASSYRQTGYTF
d_call: .
v_call: TRBV6-5
clone_size: .
j_call: TRBJ1-2

cdr3_nt: TGTGCCAGCAGTTTAAAAGGGCGGGCTTATGGCTACACCTTC
cdr3_aa: CASSLKGRAYGYTF
d_call: .
v_call: TRBV27
clone_size: .
j_call: TRBJ1-2

cdr3_nt: TGCGCCAGCAGCCAACCAGGCAGCTTAAAATTCTACGAGCAGTACTTC
cdr3_aa: CASSQPGSLKFYEQYF
d_call: .
v_call: TRBV4-1
clone_size: .
j_call: TRBJ2-7

cdr3_nt: TGTGCCTGGAGGACCGGGAGGCATGGCTACACCTTC
cdr3_aa: CAWRTGRHGYTF
d_call: .
v_call: TRBV30
clone_size: .
j_call: TRBJ1-2

cdr3_nt: TGTGCCAGCAGCTCGATCCGGGACAGGGGGCTGAACACTGAAGCTTTCTTT
cdr3_aa: CASSSIRDRGLNTEAFF
d_call: TRBD1
v_call: TRBV7-9
clone_size: .
j_call: TRBJ1-1

cdr3_nt: TGTGCCAGCAGCTTAGCGAGGGGGTCCCGGGCCTACGAGCAGTACTTC
cdr3_aa: CASSLARGSRAYEQYF
d_call: .
v_call: TRBV7-6
clone_size: .
j_call: TRBJ2-7

cdr3_nt: TGTGCCAGCACCCGGCGGGTCGGGGAGCTGTTTTTT
cdr3_aa: CASTRRVGELFF
d_call: .
v_call: TRBV28
clone_size: .
j_call: TRBJ2-2

cdr3_nt: TGTGCCAGCAGCTTAGCGCTTGCCAGGGCTGAAGCTTTCTTT
cdr3_aa: CASSLALARAEAFF
d_call: .
v_call: TRBV7-8
clone_size: few
j_call: TRBJ1-1

cdr3_nt: TGTGCCAGCAGCTCGCTTGCCGGACTAGCGGGGGGCGGGGAGACCCAGTACTTC
cdr3_aa: CASSSLAGLAGGGETQYF
d_call: TRBD2
v_call: TRBV7-9
clone_size: .
j_call: TRBJ2-5